This T cell receptor (beta chain) was documented in a study of blood T cell repertoires in COVID-19. Germline V gene sequence: CDR1 MNHEY, CDR2 SMNVEV (reference sequence). This CDR3 spans 16 amino acids. V gave up 7 bases and J gave up 7 bases; unmatched junction bases: 14. Authors' processing steps: Estimated nucleated cell counts came from reference gene primer amplification. The method was immunoSEQ multiplex PCR; TCRdb's version includes in-frame clones alone and lacks a portion of them. That table supplies the V and J calls and clone size; D and trimming were determined from the DNA. Among approximately 280,000 clones listed, roughly 91% were seen once.

This sequence was found in a woman in her sixties who had recovered from COVID-19. The rearrangement joins TRBV27 to TRBJ2-1; 9 nucleotides line up with TRBD2. Sequences were obtained from PBMCs or T cells enriched from blood (not recorded which). The CDR3 loop is CASTYSGRVVVNEQFF. The CDR3 DNA reads TGTGCCAGCACTTATAGCGGGAGAGTAGTTGTGAATGAGCAGTTCTTC.